These 8 T cell receptor beta chains were all obtained from the same sample, sequenced in a study of T cells expressing NK-cell markers. Reanalyzing the 5' RACE reads, TCRdb keeps one entry per CDR3 protein, without DNA. The repertoire shows 250,000 to 300,000 distinct CDR3 sequences; the top ten hold 0.39%. Sequences were obtained from blood T cells: a sorted CD56 or NKG2C T cell subset, CD4+ or CD8+ T cells, or bulk PBMC T cells (not recorded which). The receptors here all came from a man aged 18-30 years in good health.

The genes are TRBV6-1 and TRBJ1-1; absent DNA, TCRdb's TRBD1 call cannot be checked. The CDR3 sequence is 12 residues long. The germline gives CDR1 MNHNS, CDR2 SASEGT. This CDR3 is CASGRTGGDAFF.

The chain couples TRBV4-3 to TRBJ2-7; TCRdb's D call of TRBD1 is untestable without DNA. This CDR3 has 15 residues. Germline CDR1 and CDR2: LGHNA and YSLEER. The CDR3: CASSQDSPPDFEQYF.

CDR3: CASSPPGQGFWETQYF. This chain uses TRBV7-9 with TRBJ2-5; TCRdb proposes TRBD1, but this gene call is untestable without DNA. This CDR3 contains 16 residues. CDR1 is SEHNR and CDR2 is FQNEAQ in the germline V gene (reference sequence).

V usage is TRBV7-2 and J usage is TRBJ2-3. Germline V gene sequence: CDR1 SGHTA, CDR2 FQGNSA. The CDR3 is 12 amino acids. CDR3 sequence reads: CASSYVGKTQYF.

V and J are TRBV18 and TRBJ2-1; lacking DNA, the TRBD2 call made by TCRdb goes unchecked. The V gene's germline CDR1 is KGHSH and CDR2 LQKENI. The CDR3 runs to 14 residues. The CDR3: CASSSRSADNEQFF. Using reference TRBV18 and TRBJ2-1 for the parts outside the CDR3, the full variable domain is NAGVMQNPRHLVRRRGQEARLRCSPMKGHSHVYWYRQLPEEGLKFMVYLQKENIIDESGMPKERFSAEFPKEGPSILRIQQVVRGDSAAYFCASSSRSADNEQFFGPGTRLTVL.

The chain links TRBV6-5 to TRBJ2-3. CDR1 and CDR2 (germline): MNHEY, SVGAGI. The CDR3 spans 13 residues. The CDR3 reads CASSYRLTDTQYF.

The V gene is TRBV11-2, the J gene TRBJ2-1; without DNA, the TCRdb call of TRBD1 cannot be checked. Germline V gene sequence: CDR1 SGHAT, CDR2 FQNNGV. The CDR3 loop spans 18 amino acids. CDR3 protein: CASSPQSLTFLGYNEQFF.

V is TRBV14 and J is TRBJ2-2; without DNA, the TCRdb call of TRBD2 cannot be checked. This CDR3 has 17 residues. Germline CDR1 and CDR2: SGHDN and FVKESK. The CDR3 loop is CASSRRLAGPNTGELFF.